The entry that follows covers one T cell receptor beta chain sequence. The clone's antigen remains unknown. One base away there is no much larger clone; base qualities are not given. Synthetic TCR analog templates were spiked into each PCR so that absolute template abundance could be estimated from read counts. The immunoSEQ assay used bias-controlled V and J gene primers to amplify TCRbeta CDR3 regions from genomic DNA. Sequencing of rearranged TCRbeta segments was performed at approximately 20X coverage. Per the original workflow: Clustering was used to correct sequencing errors, and CDR3s were annotated against IMGT so that V, D and J genes could be assigned. Only productive TCRbeta rearrangements were used in downstream analyses, excluding out-of-frame or stop-codon sequences. To compute clonality, Shannon entropy was normalized by the log of the number of unique productive sequences and then subtracted from one. Clones differing between time points or between blood and tumor were identified by Fisher's exact test with Benjamini-Hochberg correction at adjusted p below 0.01. TCRdb's version of the immuneACCESS table is confined to in-frame rearrangements and falls short of the full clone set. An unresolved V gene accounts for under half of the shortfall where checked; the remainder is of unknown origin. V and J calls and clone size are given by that table; D and trimming were obtained from the DNA. The sample data list fewer than 60,000 clones, and roughly 84% of these were observed just once. The top ten clonotypes cover about 1.2% of the sample.

V is pared back by 5 bases and J by 2 bases, with 12 bases lying between the germline termini. The germline V gene specifies SGHRS as CDR1 and YFSETQ as CDR2. Including the terminal cysteine and phenylalanine, the CDR3 comprises 14 residues. Only CDR3 DNA remains: 42 bases, in frame from the first base. The meaning of the sample's time point label: pretreatment peripheral blood. The cohort included about 30 patients with locally advanced or metastatic urothelial carcinoma who were treated at Memorial Sloan Kettering on a trial protocol. Peripheral blood mononuclear cells were collected from each patient pretreatment and during treatment, giving between 1 and 8 total time points per patient. The Qiagen DNeasy Blood extraction kit was used to purify genomic DNA from total PBMCs and tumor samples. Collected pretreatment and during treatment, PBMCs were isolated and stored as previously described. These data come from a study of PD-L1 blockade in urothelial cancer (dated by TCRdb to the late 2010s). With regard to the full study: All patients started therapy around 2014 and received atezolizumab 1,200 mg intravenously every 3 weeks. Pretreatment tumor samples, along with matched peripheral blood collected serially before and after atezolizumab treatment, underwent TCR sequencing. About 90% of the roughly 29 patients were identified as males with urothelial cancer of bladder origin, and a prior smoking history was reported by 18 of 29 patients. Durable clinical benefit was defined as progression-free survival longer than 6 months, and TCR features were also tested against progression-free and overall survival. Blood samples were analyzed 3 weeks after the start of treatment (second dose) and 6 weeks after the start of treatment. Some 30 patients had pretreatment blood TCR-seq, some 24 had at least one posttreatment blood collection, and some 24 had tumor TCR-seq. Whole exome sequencing and RNA sequencing of pretreatment tumors were performed alongside TCR sequencing in the same patients. A median of around 150,000 T cells and approximately 83,000 unique TCRs was obtained from blood samples, and a median clonality of 0.080 was observed. An ECOG performance status of 0 or 1 was recorded for the patients, and 0 to 3 prior chemotherapy regimens had been received by the patients. Durable clinical benefit was achieved by nine patients but not by the remaining 20. Somatic, immune and clinical correlates of response to PD-L1 blockade with atezolizumab in urothelial cancer were the focus of an exploratory multi-omic analysis.

What the work shows at the level of the full study, not this receptor alone: Among patients with durable benefit, tumor-associated TCR clones showed greater expansion in peripheral blood 3 weeks after treatment started (n ≈ 21, p = 0.022). Because of the small sample size (n ≈ 30) and the many exploratory analyses performed, the results are intended to be regarded as hypothesis-generating. Improved progression-free and overall survival was found to be associated with pretreatment peripheral blood TCR clonality below the median.

The clonotype originates from a man aged 50-59 years with urothelial cancer. Sample: PBMCs, taken around atezolizumab (anti-PD-L1) treatment. The chain is assembled from TRBV5-1 and TRBJ2-3; TRBD1 could be the D gene, as 5 bases match. The sequenced DNA is TGCGCCAGCAGACAGGCTAAGTCCACAGATACGCAGTATTTT. Its protein reads: CASRQAKSTDTQYF.